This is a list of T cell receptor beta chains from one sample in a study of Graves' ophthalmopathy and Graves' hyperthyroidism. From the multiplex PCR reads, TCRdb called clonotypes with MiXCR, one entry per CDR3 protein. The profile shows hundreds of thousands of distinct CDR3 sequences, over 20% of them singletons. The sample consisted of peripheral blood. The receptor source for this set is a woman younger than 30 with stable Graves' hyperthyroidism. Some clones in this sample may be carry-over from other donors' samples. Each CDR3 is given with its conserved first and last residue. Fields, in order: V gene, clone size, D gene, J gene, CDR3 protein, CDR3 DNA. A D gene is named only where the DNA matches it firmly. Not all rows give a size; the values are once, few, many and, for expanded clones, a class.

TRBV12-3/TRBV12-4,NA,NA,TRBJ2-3,CASSPTSDGQYF,TGTGCCAGCAGTCCGACTAGTGACGGGCAGTATTTT
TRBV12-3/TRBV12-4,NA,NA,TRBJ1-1,CASSLDLSLPEAFF,TGTGCCAGCAGTTTAGACCTCTCGCTCCCTGAAGCTTTCTTT
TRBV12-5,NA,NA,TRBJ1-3,CASGSQPSGNTIYF,TGTGCTAGTGGTTCCCAACCCTCTGGAAACACCATATATTTT
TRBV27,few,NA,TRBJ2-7,CASSPPWDNSEQYF,TGTGCCAGCAGTCCACCATGGGATAATAGTGAGCAGTACTTC
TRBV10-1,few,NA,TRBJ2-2,CASTGTSNTGELFF,TGCGCCAGCACTGGGACTTCGAACACCGGGGAGCTGTTTTTT
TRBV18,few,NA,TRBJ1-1,CASSPVAGGRGMNTEAFF,TGTGCCAGCTCACCTGTTGCGGGGGGCAGAGGCATGAACACTGAAGCTTTCTTT
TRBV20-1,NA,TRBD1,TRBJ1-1,CSARDTSTGEAFF,TGCAGTGCTAGAGATACTTCGACAGGGGAAGCTTTCTTT
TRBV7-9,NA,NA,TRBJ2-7,CASSRRRNSSYEQYF,TGTGCCAGCTCCCGCCGTCGGAACAGCTCCTACGAGCAGTACTTC
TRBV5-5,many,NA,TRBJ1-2,CASSLVPGYGYTF,TGTGCCAGCAGCCTTGTTCCAGGGTATGGCTACACCTTC
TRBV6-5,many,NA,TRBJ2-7,CASTTGSSYEQYF,TGTGCCAGCACCACAGGATCGTCCTACGAGCAGTACTTC
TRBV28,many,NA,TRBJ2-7,CASRDVTYEQYF,TGTGCCAGTCGTGATGTTACCTACGAGCAGTACTTC
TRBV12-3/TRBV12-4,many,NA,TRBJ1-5,CASSFKRVNQPQHF,TGTGCCAGCAGTTTTAAACGGGTTAATCAGCCCCAGCATTTT
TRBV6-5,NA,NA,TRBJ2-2,CASSYSTLVASTGELFF,TGTGCCAGCAGTTACTCCACACTAGTAGCGTCCACCGGGGAGCTGTTTTTT
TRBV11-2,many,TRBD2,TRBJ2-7,CASSLERLAGTYEQYF,TGTGCCAGCAGCTTAGAAAGGCTAGCGGGCACCTACGAGCAGTACTTC
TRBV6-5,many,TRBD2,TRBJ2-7,CASLAAGGPGEQYF,TGTGCCAGCTTGGCGGCGGGAGGGCCGGGAGAGCAGTACTTC
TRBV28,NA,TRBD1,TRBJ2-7,CASSPPGQAPYEQYF,TGTGCCAGCAGTCCACCGGGACAGGCCCCCTACGAGCAGTACTTC
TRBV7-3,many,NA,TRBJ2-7,CASSLPGGIYEQYF,TGTGCCAGCAGCTTACCCGGCGGAATCTACGAGCAGTACTTC
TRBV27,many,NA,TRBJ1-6,CASSSIKGSPLHF,TGTGCCAGCAGTTCTATCAAAGGTTCACCCCTCCACTTT
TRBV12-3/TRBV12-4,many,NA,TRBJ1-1,CASSLSQVPEAFF,TGTGCCAGCAGTTTATCCCAGGTCCCTGAAGCTTTCTTT
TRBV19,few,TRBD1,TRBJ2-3,CASSIQGAKDTQYF,TGTGCCAGTAGTATACAGGGGGCGAAAGATACGCAGTATTTT
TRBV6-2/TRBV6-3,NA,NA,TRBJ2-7,CASSYSSGTSIEKYEQYF,TGTGCCAGCAGTTACTCGTCGGGCACCTCAATCGAAAAATACGAGCAGTACTTC
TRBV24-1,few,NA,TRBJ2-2,CATSDFAGELFF,TGTGCCACCAGTGATTTCGCCGGGGAGCTGTTTTTT
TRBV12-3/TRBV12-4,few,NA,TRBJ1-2,CASTIAAGSGYTF,TGTGCCAGCACCATAGCGGCAGGTAGTGGCTACACCTTC
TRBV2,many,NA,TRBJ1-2,CASSVVWRGNYGYTF,TGTGCCAGCAGTGTTGTATGGAGGGGAAACTATGGCTACACCTTC
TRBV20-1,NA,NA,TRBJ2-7,CSAQGGFSYEQYF,TGCAGTGCCCAGGGCGGCTTCTCCTACGAGCAGTACTTC
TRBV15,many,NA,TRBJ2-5,CATSRDFLQEGETQYF,TGTGCCACCAGCAGAGATTTCTTACAGGAGGGGGAGACCCAGTACTTC
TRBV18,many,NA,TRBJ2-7,CASSQKDNYEQYF,TGTGCCAGCTCACAAAAGGACAACTACGAGCAGTACTTC
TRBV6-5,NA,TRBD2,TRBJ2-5,CASSLTGGAGETQYF,TGTGCCAGCAGCTTAACGGGAGGGGCGGGTGAGACCCAGTACTTC
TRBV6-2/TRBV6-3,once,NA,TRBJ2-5,CASSYSRSNQYF,TGTGCCAGCAGTTACTCGCGGAGCAACCAGTACTTC
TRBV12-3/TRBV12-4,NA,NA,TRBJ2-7,CASSSGRWAAEWEQYF,TGTGCCAGCAGTTCAGGCCGGTGGGCAGCCGAGTGGGAGCAGTACTTC
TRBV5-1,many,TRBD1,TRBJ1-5,CASSLTTGGNQPQHF,TGCGCCAGCAGCTTGACTACAGGGGGCAATCAGCCCCAGCATTTT
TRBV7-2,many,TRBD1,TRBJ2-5,CASSSRRQGYQETQYF,TGTGCCAGCAGCTCCCGGCGACAGGGATACCAAGAGACCCAGTACTTC
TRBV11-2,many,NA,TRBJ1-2,CASSLDYRVLYGYTF,TGTGCCAGCAGCTTAGATTATCGGGTTCTCTATGGCTACACCTTC
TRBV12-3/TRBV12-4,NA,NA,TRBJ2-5,CASSLVYNQETQHF,TGTGCCAGCAGTTTAGTGTACAATCAAGAGACCCAGCACTTC
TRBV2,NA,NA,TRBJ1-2,CATPGVGYYGYTF,TGTGCCACCCCAGGGGTGGGCTACTATGGCTACACCTTC
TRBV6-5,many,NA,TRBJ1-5,CASSCLARLNQPQHF,TGTGCCAGCAGTTGCCTGGCCAGGCTCAATCAGCCCCAGCATTTT
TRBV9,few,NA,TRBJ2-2,CASSVGGGGSNTGELFF,TGTGCCAGCAGCGTTGGAGGAGGGGGATCGAACACCGGGGAGCTGTTTTTT
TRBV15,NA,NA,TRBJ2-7,CATSRTSEVGYEQYF,TGTGCCACCAGCAGAACGAGTGAGGTTGGGTACGAGCAGTACTTC
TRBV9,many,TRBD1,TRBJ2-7,CASSPTPGQNYEQYF,TGTGCCAGCAGCCCTACCCCGGGACAGAACTACGAGCAGTACTTC
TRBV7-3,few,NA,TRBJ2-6,CASSNSPGPGANVLTF,TGTGCCAGCAGCAACTCCCCTGGGCCTGGGGCCAACGTCCTGACTTTC
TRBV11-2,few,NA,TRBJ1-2,CASYSNYGYTF,TGTGCCAGCTACTCTAACTATGGCTACACCTTC
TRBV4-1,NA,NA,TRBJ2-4,CASSQDSKNIQYF,TGCGCCAGCAGCCAGGACAGCAAAAACATTCAGTACTTC
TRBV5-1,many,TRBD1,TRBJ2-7,CAETGGGRSDEQYF,TGCGCCGAGACAGGGGGAGGCCGGTCTGACGAGCAGTACTTC
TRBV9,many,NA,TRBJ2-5,CASSEGVIETQYF,TGTGCCAGCAGCGAGGGAGTAATAGAGACCCAGTACTTC
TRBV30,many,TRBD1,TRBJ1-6,CAWSARTGWNSPLHF,TGTGCCTGGAGTGCGCGGACAGGGTGGAATTCACCCCTCCACTTT
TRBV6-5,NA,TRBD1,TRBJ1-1,CASSYRDRVNTEAFF,TGTGCCAGCAGTTACCGGGACAGGGTGAACACTGAAGCTTTCTTT
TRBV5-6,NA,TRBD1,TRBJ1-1,CASSWGGGSRTEAFF,TGTGCCAGCAGCTGGGGAGGGGGCTCGAGAACTGAAGCTTTCTTT
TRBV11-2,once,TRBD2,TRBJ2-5,CASSLELAFGETQYF,TGTGCCAGCAGCTTAGAACTAGCGTTCGGGGAGACCCAGTACTTC
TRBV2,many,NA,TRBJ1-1,CASSDEMNTEAFF,TGTGCCAGCAGTGACGAGATGAACACTGAAGCTTTCTTT
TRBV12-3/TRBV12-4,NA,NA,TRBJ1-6,CASSYIWGRKGHRPLHF,TGTGCCAGCAGTTACATTTGGGGGAGAAAGGGCCACCGGCCCCTCCACTTT
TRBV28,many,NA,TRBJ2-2,CASSYRVNTGELFF,TGTGCCAGCAGCTACAGGGTGAACACCGGGGAGCTGTTTTTT